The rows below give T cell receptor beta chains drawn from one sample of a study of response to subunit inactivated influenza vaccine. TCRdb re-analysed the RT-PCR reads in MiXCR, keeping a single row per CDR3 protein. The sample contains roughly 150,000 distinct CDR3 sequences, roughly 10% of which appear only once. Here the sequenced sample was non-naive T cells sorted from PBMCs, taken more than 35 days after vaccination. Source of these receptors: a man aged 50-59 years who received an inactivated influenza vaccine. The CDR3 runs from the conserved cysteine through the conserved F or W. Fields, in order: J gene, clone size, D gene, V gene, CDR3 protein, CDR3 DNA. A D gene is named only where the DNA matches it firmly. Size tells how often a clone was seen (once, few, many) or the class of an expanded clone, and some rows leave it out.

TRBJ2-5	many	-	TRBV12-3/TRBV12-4	CASSPPSSGETQYF	TGTGCCAGCAGTCCGCCTAGCTCTGGAGAGACCCAGTACTTC
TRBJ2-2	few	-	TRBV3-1	CASSHKGGAGEAGELFF	TGTGCCAGCAGCCATAAAGGGGGGGCAGGGGAAGCCGGGGAGCTGTTTTTT
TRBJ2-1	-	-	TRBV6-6	CASSLQDPNEQFF	TGTGCCAGCAGTTTGCAGGATCCCAATGAGCAGTTCTTC
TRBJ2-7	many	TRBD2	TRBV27	CAKKLAGGPYEQYF	TGTGCCAAAAAACTAGCGGGAGGGCCCTACGAGCAGTACTTC
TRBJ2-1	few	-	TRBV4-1	CASSQETSSLDEQFF	TGCGCCAGCAGCCAAGAAACGTCGTCCTTGGATGAGCAGTTCTTC
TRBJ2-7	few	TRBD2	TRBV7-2	CASSLEALAGALEQYF	TGTGCCAGCAGCTTAGAAGCACTAGCGGGCGCTTTGGAGCAGTACTTC
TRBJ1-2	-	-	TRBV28	CASSPPEAVGYGYTF	TGTGCCAGCAGTCCCCCAGAGGCCGTGGGCTATGGCTACACCTTC
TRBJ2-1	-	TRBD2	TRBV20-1	CSQREVSYNEQFF	TGCAGTCAGCGGGAGGTCTCCTACAATGAGCAGTTCTTC
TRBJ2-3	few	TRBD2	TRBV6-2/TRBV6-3	CASSLPSGGPTQYF	TGTGCCAGCAGCCTTCCCTCGGGAGGACCTACGCAGTATTTT
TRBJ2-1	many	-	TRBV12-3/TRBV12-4	CASSFGGTYNEQFF	TGTGCCAGCAGTTTTGGCGGGACCTACAATGAGCAGTTCTTC
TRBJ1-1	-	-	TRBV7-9	CASSLDRQKNTEAFF	TGTGCCAGCAGCTTAGATAGGCAGAAGAACACTGAAGCTTTCTTT
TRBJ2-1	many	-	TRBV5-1	CASSLGGLKRDNEQFF	TGCGCCAGCAGCTTGGGTGGCTTAAAACGGGACAATGAGCAGTTCTTC
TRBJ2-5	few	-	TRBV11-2	CASSLHTRTQETQYF	TGTGCCAGCAGCTTGCACACTAGGACCCAAGAGACCCAGTACTTC
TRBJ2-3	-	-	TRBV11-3	CASSLDVGPNPDTQYF	TGTGCCAGCAGCTTAGATGTGGGACCCAACCCAGATACGCAGTATTTT
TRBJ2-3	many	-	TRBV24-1	CATSDPGQFGDTQYF	TGTGCCACCAGTGATCCGGGACAATTTGGAGATACGCAGTATTTT
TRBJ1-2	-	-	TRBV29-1	CSVGTTRGGYGYTF	TGCAGCGTTGGGACTACACGGGGAGGCTATGGCTACACCTTC
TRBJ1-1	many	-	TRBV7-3	CASSSFPGTEAFF	TGTGCCAGCAGCTCATTCCCGGGAACTGAAGCTTTCTTT
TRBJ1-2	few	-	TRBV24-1	CATSPDGGYGYTF	TGTGCCACCAGCCCGGACGGGGGCTATGGCTACACCTTC
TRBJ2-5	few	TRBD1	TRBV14	CASSQNRDRQETQYF	TGTGCCAGCAGCCAAAATAGGGACAGACAAGAGACCCAGTACTTC
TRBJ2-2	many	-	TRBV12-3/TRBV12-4	CASRGSSAGELFF	TGTGCCAGCAGAGGGAGCAGCGCCGGGGAGCTGTTTTTT
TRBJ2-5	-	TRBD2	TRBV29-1	CSVERTSQETQYF	TGCAGCGTTGAGAGGACTAGCCAAGAGACCCAGTACTTC
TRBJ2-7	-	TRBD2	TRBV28	CASSESPGLGAISYEQYF	TGTGCCAGCAGTGAGAGCCCGGGACTAGGCGCAATCTCCTACGAGCAGTACTTC
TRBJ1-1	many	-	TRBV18	CASSPRTENTEAFF	TGTGCCAGCAGTCCCCGGACGGAGAACACTGAAGCTTTCTTT
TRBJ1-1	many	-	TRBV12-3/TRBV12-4	CASSTSGHQLAFF	TGTGCCAGCAGTACATCAGGACACCAGTTGGCTTTCTTT
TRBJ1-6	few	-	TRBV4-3	CASSQDEDGYSPLHF	TGCGCCAGCAGCCAAGATGAGGACGGATATTCACCCCTCCACTTT
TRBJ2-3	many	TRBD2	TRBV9	CASSGTSGRGDTQYF	TGTGCCAGCTCTGGGACTAGCGGGAGGGGAGATACGCAGTATTTT
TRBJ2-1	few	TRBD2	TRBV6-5	CASSYSGSWDEQFF	TGTGCCAGCAGTTATAGCGGGAGTTGGGATGAGCAGTTCTTC
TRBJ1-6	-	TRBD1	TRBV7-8	CASSLVDRGKGSPLHF	TGTGCCAGCAGCTTGGTGGACAGGGGAAAGGGTTCACCCCTCCACTTT
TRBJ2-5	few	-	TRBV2	CASSEEAETQYF	TGTGCCAGCAGTGAAGAAGCGGAGACCCAGTACTTC
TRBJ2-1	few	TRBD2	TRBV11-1	CASSLRGGSLGLANEQFF	TGTGCCAGCAGCTTAAGAGGGGGGTCGTTGGGACTAGCCAATGAGCAGTTCTTC
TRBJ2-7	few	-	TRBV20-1	CSASRLTTYEQYF	TGCAGTGCTAGTCGACTAACGACCTACGAGCAGTACTTC
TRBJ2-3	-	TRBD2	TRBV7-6	CASSHTLAGAGTDTQYF	TGTGCCAGCAGCCACACCCTAGCGGGGGCAGGCACAGATACGCAGTATTTT
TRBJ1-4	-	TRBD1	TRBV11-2	CASRQSGGEFQKLFF	TGTGCCAGCAGACAATCAGGGGGCGAGTTTCAAAAACTGTTTTTT
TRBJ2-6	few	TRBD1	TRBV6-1	CASSEGQGAPPGANVLTF	TGTGCCAGCAGTGAAGGACAGGGGGCGCCCCCTGGGGCCAACGTCCTGACTTTC
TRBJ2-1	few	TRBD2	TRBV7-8	CASSLRGRANEQFF	TGTGCCAGCAGCTTACGGGGGAGGGCGAATGAGCAGTTCTTC
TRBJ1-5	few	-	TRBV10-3	CAISEPGVNQPQHF	TGTGCCATCAGTGAACCAGGTGTAAATCAGCCCCAGCATTTT
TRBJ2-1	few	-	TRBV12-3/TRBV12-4	CASSLGSRGSDEQFF	TGTGCCAGCAGTTTAGGATCCCGAGGGTCGGATGAGCAGTTCTTC
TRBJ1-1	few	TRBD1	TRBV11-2	CASSPGQGRKSRAEAFF	TGTGCCAGCAGCCCAGGACAGGGCCGAAAATCGAGGGCTGAAGCTTTCTTT
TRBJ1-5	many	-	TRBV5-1	CASFFGPRSIQPQHF	TGCGCCAGCTTTTTTGGCCCGCGTTCTATTCAGCCCCAGCATTTT
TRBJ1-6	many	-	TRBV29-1	CSVGGGDSPLHF	TGCAGCGTTGGAGGAGGAGATTCACCCCTCCACTTT
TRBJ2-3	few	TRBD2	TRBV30	CAWNTGLAGGTDTQYF	TGTGCCTGGAATACCGGACTAGCGGGGGGTACAGATACGCAGTATTTT
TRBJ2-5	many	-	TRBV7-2	CASSSPQQETQYF	TGTGCCAGCAGCTCACCCCAACAAGAGACCCAGTACTTC
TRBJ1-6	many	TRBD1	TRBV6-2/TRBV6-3	CASTGGLWNSPLHF	TGTGCCAGCACAGGGGGTCTTTGGAATTCACCCCTCCACTTT
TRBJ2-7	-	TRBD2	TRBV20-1	CSAWGSGTSVSEQYF	TGCAGTGCTTGGGGATCCGGGACTAGCGTCTCCGAGCAGTACTTC
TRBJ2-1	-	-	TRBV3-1	CASSQSLGFSKVYEQFF	TGTGCCAGCAGCCAAAGCCTCGGGTTTTCGAAGGTATATGAGCAGTTCTTC
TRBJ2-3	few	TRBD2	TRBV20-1	CSASGGGGLATDTQYF	TGCAGTGCTTCGGGGGGGGGCGGTTTGGCGACAGATACGCAGTATTTT
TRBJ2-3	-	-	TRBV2	CASSRGGFQDTQYF	TGTGCCAGCTCTAGGGGGGGCTTTCAAGATACGCAGTATTTT
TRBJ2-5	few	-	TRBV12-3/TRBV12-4	CASSFNKKGETQYF	TGTGCCAGCAGTTTTAATAAGAAGGGGGAGACCCAGTACTTC
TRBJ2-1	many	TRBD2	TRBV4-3	CASSQDSAGGYNEQFF	TGCGCCAGCAGCCAAGATTCTGCGGGAGGGTACAATGAGCAGTTCTTC
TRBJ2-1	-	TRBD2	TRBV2	CASSEGTSGMYEQFF	TGTGCCAGCAGTGAGGGGACTAGCGGGATGTATGAGCAGTTCTTC
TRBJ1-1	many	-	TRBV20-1	CSASYISEAFF	TGCAGTGCTAGTTATATAAGTGAAGCTTTCTTT
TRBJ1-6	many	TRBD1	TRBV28	CASSFTGTAYNSPLHF	TGTGCCAGCAGTTTCACCGGGACAGCATATAATTCACCCCTCCACTTT
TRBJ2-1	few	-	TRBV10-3	CAISDSYNEQFF	TGTGCCATCAGTGACAGTTACAATGAGCAGTTCTTC
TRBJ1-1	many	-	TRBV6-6	CASSPTGNTEAFF	TGTGCCAGCAGCCCGACCGGGAACACTGAAGCTTTCTTT
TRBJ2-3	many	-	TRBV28	CASSLFFGRHTQYF	TGTGCCAGCAGTTTATTCTTCGGGCGACATACGCAGTATTTT
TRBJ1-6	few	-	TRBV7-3	CASSLNWGSPLHF	TGTGCCAGCAGCTTAAATTGGGGATCACCCCTCCACTTT
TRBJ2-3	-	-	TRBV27	CASSPRTEADTQYF	TGTGCCAGCAGTCCTCGGACTGAAGCAGATACGCAGTATTTT
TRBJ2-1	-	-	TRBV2	CASNGADSYNEQFF	TGTGCCAGCAACGGCGCCGACTCCTACAATGAGCAGTTCTTC
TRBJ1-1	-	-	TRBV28	CASSLGVAEAFF	TGTGCCAGCAGTCTGGGGGTGGCTGAAGCTTTCTTT